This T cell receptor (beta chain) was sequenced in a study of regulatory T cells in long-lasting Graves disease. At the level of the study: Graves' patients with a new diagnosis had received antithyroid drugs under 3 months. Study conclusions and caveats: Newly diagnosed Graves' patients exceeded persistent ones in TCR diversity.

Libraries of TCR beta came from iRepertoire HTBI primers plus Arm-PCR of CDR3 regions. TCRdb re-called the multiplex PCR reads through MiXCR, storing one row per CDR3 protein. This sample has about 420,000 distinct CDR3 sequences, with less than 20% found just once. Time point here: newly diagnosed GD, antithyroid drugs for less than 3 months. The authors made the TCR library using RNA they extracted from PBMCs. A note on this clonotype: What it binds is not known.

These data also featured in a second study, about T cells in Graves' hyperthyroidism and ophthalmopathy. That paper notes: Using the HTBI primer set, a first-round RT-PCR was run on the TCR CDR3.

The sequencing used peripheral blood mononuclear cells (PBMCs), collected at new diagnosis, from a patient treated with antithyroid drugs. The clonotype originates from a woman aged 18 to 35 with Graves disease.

The DNA for the CDR3 is TGCGCCAAGATATTGGGACGGTTGAACACTGAAGCTTTCTTT. This codes for CAKILGRLNTEAFF. The chain employs TRBV4-1 and TRBJ1-1; TRBD1 might be the D (5 bases). Germline loops: CDR1 MGHRA, CDR2 YSYEKL. The V end was cut by 10 bases, the J end by 0 bases, with 15 bases between. The CDR3 sequence is 14 residues long.